The 4 T cell receptor beta chains listed next were all sequenced from one sample in a study of blood T cells in healthy people across ages. Alongside a J-beta primer mix, a sample-barcoded 5' primer served in a second PCR lasting about 7 to 12 cycles. TCRdb re-derived calls from the 5' RACE reads in MiXCR, one entry per CDR3 protein. Counted here are roughly 900,000 distinct CDR3 sequences, under 50% occurring once; the ten biggest clones make up about an eighth. The sample was blood. These receptors were obtained from a man aged 25 to 40 in good health.

The sample holds a few counts of this clonotype. The chain has TRBV6-5 and TRBJ2-6, with a tentative D call TRBD1 (6 bases). CDR3 length: 15 residues. CDR1 is MNHEY, CDR2 SVGAGI, per germline. The ends were cut back, 5 bases at V and 4 bases at J, with 12 bases in the middle. The CDR3 is CASSPRTAGANVLTF. CDR3 sequence (DNA): TGTGCCAGCAGTCCACGGACAGCCGGGGCCAACGTCCTGACTTTC.

This rearrangement joins TRBV28 to TRBJ2-1, with 12 bases aligning to TRBD2. Germline V CDR1 and CDR2: MDHEN, SYDVKM. V gave up 5 bases and J gave up 9 bases; unmatched junction bases: 5. CDR3 size: 14 residues. CDR3 DNA sequence: TGTGCCAGCAGTGGGGGACTAGCGGGCAGTGAGCAGTTCTTC. It is translated as CASSGGLAGSEQFF.

This clonotype was seen a handful of times. The chain has TRBV20-1 and TRBJ1-1; 8 nucleotides line up with TRBD1. This CDR3 spans 14 amino acids. From germline, CDR1 is DFQATT and CDR2 SNEGSKA (reference sequence). J lost 8 bases, V lost 3 bases, and 11 bases had no gene match. The CDR3 loop reads CSASSGQGLTEAFF. CDR3 bases: TGCAGTGCTAGCTCAGGACAGGGTTTGACCGAAGCTTTCTTT.

The rearrangement links TRBV20-1 to TRBJ2-2; no firm D call. The CDR3 totals 16 residues. V was pared by 0 bases and J by 5 bases, with 16 bases between. Per germline, CDR1 DFQATT and CDR2 SNEGSKA (reference sequence). The CDR3: CSARDIGLSRTGELFF. The CDR3, as DNA: TGCAGTGCTAGAGATATAGGGCTGAGTAGGACCGGGGAGCTGTTTTTT.